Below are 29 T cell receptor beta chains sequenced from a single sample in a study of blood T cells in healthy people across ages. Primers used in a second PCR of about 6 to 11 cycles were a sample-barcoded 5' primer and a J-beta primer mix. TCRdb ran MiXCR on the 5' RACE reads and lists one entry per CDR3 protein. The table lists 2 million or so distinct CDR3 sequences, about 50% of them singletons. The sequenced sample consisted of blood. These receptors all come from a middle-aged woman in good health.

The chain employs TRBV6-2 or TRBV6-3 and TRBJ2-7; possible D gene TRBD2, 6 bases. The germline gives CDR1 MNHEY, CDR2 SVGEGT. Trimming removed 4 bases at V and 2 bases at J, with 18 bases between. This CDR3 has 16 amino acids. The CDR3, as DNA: TGTGCCAGCAGTTCGGGACTGTGGAATGTAGCCTACGAGCAGTACTTC. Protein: CASSSGLWNVAYEQYF.

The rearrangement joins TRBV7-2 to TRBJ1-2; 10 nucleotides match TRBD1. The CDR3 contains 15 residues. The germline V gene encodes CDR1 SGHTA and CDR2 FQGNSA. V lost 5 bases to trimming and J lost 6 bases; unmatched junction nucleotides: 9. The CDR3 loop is CASSRQGAKIDGYTF. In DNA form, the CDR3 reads TGTGCCAGCAGCCGACAGGGGGCGAAAATAGATGGCTACACCTTC. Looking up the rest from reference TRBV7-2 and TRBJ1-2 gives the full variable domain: GAGVSQSPSNKVTEKGKDVELRCDPISGHTALYWYRQSLGQGLEFLIYFQGNSAPDKSGLPSDRFSAERTGGSVSTLTIQRTQQEDSAVYLCASSRQGAKIDGYTFGSGTRLTVV.

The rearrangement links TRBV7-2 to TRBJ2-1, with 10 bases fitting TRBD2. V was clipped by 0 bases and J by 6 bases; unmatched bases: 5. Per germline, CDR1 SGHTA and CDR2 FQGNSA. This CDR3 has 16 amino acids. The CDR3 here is CASSLARLAGANEQFF. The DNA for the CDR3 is TGTGCCAGCAGCTTAGCGCGGCTAGCGGGGGCCAATGAGCAGTTCTTC.

CDR3: CASRSGQGGSDTQYF. The CDR3 bases are TGTGCCAGTCGGTCGGGACAGGGCGGTTCAGATACGCAGTATTTT. The genes are TRBV27 and TRBJ2-3; 9 bases fit TRBD1. CDR1 MNHEY and CDR2 SMNVEV come from the germline V gene (reference sequence). V dropped 9 bases and J dropped 4; count of bases not matched to a gene: 11. The CDR3 is 15 amino acids.

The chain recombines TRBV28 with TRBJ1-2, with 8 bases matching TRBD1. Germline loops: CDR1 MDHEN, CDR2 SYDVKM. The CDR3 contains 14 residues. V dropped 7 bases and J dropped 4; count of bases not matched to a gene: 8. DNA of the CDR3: TGTGCCAGCACCTGGGGACAGGCGGGCTATGGCTACACCTTC. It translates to CASTWGQAGYGYTF.

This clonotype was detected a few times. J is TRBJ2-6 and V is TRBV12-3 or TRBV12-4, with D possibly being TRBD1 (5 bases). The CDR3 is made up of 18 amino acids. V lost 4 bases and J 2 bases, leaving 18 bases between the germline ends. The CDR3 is CASSSRVAGKTGANVLTF. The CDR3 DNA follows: TGTGCCAGCAGTTCCCGTGTGGCAGGGAAAACTGGGGCCAACGTCCTGACTTTC.

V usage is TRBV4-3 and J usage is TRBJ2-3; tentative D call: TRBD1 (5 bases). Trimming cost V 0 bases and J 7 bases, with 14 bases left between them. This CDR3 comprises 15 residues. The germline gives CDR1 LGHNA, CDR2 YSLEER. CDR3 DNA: TGCGCCAGCAGCCAAGAGGGCCCACAGGTTTATACGCAGTATTTT. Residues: CASSQEGPQVYTQYF.

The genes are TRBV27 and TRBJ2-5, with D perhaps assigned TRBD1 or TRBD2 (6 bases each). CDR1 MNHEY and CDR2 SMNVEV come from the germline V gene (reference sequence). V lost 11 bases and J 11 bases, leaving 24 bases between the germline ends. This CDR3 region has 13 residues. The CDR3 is CAWGRGTYNEQYF. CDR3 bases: TGTGCCTGGGGGCGGGGAACATACAATGAGCAGTACTTC.

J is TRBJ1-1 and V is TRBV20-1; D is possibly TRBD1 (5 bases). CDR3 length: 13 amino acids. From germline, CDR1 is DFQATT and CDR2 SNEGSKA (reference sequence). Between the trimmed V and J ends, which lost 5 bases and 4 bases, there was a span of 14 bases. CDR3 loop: CSAPHFDSTEAFF. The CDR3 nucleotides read TGCAGTGCTCCGCATTTTGACAGCACTGAAGCTTTCTTT.

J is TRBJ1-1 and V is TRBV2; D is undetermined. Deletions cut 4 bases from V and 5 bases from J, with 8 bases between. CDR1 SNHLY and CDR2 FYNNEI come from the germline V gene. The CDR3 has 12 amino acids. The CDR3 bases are TGTGCCAGCAGTGGGTATGGGACTGAAGCTTTCTTT. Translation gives CASSGYGTEAFF. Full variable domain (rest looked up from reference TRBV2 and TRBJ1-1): EPEVTQTPSHQVTQMGQEVILRCVPISNHLYFYWYRQILGQKVEFLVSFYNNEISEKSEIFDDQFSVERPDGSNFTLKIRSTKLEDSAMYFCASSGYGTEAFFGQGTRLTVV.

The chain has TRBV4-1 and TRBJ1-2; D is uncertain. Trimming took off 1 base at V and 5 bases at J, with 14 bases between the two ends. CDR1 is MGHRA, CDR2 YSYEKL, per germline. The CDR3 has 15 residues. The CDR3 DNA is TGCGCCAGCAGCCAAGGTGGCGGGTTGGAGTATGGCTACACCTTC. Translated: CASSQGGGLEYGYTF.

The CDR3 sequence is CASKDRIYNEQFF. In nucleotides, the CDR3 is TGTGCCAGCAAAGACAGGATCTACAATGAGCAGTTCTTC. The chain couples TRBV6-5 to TRBJ2-1, with D perhaps matching TRBD1 (6 bases). Germline V lookup: CDR1 MNHEY, CDR2 SVGAGI. There are 13 residues in the CDR3. Trimming shortened V by 7 bases and J by 3 bases, and 10 bases separated the two germline ends.

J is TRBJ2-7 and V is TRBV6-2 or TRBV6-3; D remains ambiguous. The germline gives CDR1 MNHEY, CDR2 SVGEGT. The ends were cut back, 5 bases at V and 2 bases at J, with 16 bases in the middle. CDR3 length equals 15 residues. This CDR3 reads CASSPSNLGTYEQYF. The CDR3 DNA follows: TGTGCCAGCAGTCCCAGTAATCTAGGGACCTACGAGCAGTACTTC.

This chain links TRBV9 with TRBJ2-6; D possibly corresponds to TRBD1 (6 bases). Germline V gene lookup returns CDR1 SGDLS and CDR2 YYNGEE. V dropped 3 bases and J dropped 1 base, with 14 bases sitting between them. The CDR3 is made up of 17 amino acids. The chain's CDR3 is CASSEEVTGSGANVLTF. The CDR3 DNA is TGTGCCAGCAGCGAGGAGGTTACAGGGTCTGGGGCCAACGTCCTGACTTTC.

CDR3 DNA sequence: TGTGCCATCAGTGGAGTAGCGGGGGATACAGATACGCAGTATTTT. Amino acids: CAISGVAGDTDTQYF. The chain links TRBV10-3 to TRBJ2-3; 9 positions agree with TRBD2. V was clipped by 4 bases and J by 3 bases; unmatched bases: 5. Germline-derived CDR1 and CDR2 are ENHRY and SYGVKD. This CDR3 has 15 amino acids.

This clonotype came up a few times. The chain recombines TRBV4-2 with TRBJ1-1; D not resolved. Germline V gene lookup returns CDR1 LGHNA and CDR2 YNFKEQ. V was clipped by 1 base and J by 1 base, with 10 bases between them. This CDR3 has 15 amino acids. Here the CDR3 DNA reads TGTGCCAGCAGCCAAGTGGGGTTACCGAACACTGAAGCTTTCTTT. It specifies CASSQVGLPNTEAFF.

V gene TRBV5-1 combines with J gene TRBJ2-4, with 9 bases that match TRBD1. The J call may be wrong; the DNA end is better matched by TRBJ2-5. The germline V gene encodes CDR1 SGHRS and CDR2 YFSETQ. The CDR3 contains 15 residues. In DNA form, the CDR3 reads TGCGCCAGCAGCCTAGGGACAGGGACTGCGGAGACCCAGTACTTC. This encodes CASSLGTGTAETQYF.

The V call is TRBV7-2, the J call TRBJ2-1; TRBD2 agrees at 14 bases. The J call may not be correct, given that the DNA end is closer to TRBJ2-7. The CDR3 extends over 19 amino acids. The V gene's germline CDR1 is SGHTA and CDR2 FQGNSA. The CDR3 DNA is TGTGCCAGCAGCCCCTGGGGACTAGCGGGGGCGAGCTCCTACAATGAGCAGTACTTC. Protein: CASSPWGLAGASSYNEQYF.

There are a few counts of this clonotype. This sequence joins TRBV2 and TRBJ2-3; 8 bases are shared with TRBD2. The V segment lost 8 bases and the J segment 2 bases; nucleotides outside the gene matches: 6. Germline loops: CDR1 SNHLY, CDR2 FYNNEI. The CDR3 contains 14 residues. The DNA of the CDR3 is TGTGCCAGCCGACTAGCGCAGAACACAGATACGCAGTATTTT. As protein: CASRLAQNTDTQYF.

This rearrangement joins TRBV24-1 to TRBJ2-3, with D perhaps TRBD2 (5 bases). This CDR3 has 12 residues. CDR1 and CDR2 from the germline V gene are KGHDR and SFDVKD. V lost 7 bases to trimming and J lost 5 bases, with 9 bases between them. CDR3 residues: CATRDSGDTQYF. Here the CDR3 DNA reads TGTGCCACCAGGGACTCCGGAGATACGCAGTATTTT.

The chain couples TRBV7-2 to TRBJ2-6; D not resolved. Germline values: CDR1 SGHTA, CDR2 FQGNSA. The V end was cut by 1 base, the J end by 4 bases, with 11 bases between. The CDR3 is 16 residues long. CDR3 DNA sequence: TGTGCCAGCAGCTTAGAGCCAGGAGCCGGGGCCAACGTCCTGACTTTC. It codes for CASSLEPGAGANVLTF. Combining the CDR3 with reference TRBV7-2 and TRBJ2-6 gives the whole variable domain GAGVSQSPSNKVTEKGKDVELRCDPISGHTALYWYRQSLGQGLEFLIYFQGNSAPDKSGLPSDRFSAERTGGSVSTLTIQRTQQEDSAVYLCASSLEPGAGANVLTFGAGSRLTVL.

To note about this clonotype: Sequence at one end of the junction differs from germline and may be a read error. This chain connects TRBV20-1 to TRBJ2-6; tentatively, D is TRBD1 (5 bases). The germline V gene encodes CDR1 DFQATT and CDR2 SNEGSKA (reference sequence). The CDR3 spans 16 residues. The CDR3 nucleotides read TGCAGTGCTAGAGACCAGACAGATCCTGGAGCCAACGTCCTGACTTTC. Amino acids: CSARDQTDPGANVLTF.

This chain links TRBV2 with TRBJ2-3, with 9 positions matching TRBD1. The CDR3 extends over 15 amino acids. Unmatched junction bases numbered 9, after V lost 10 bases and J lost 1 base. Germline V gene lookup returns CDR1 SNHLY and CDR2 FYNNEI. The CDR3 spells CAIHLRTGGTDTQYF. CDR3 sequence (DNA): TGTGCCATCCACTTACGGACAGGGGGCACAGATACGCAGTATTTT.

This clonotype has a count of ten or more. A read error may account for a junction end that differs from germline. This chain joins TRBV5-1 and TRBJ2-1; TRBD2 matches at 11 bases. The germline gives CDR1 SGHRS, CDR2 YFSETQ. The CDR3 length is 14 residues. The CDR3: CASSSGTSGNEQFF. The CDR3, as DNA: TGTGCCAGCAGCTCAGGGACTAGCGGCAATGAGCAGTTCTTC.

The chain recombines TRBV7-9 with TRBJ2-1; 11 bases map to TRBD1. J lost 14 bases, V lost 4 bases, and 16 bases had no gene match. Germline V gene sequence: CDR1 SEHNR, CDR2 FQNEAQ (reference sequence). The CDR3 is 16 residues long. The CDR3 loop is CASSSGQGAAEPVEFF. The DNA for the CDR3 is TGTGCCAGCAGCTCCGGACAGGGGGCGGCTGAGCCCGTGGAGTTCTTC.

In DNA, the CDR3 is TGTGCCAGCAGTTACCCCGGTTCACCCCTCCACTTT. Translated: CASSYPGSPLHF. The rearrangement links TRBV6-5 to TRBJ1-6; D uncertain. Trimming shortened V by 2 bases and J by 9 bases, and 5 bases separated the two germline ends. Germline loops: CDR1 MNHEY, CDR2 SVGAGI. The CDR3 covers 12 residues.

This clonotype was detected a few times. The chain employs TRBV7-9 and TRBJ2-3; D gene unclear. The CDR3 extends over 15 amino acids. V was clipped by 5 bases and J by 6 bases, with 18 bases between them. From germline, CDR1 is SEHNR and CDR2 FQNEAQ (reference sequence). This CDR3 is CASSPKGTESDTQYF. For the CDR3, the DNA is TGTGCCAGCAGCCCAAAGGGTACGGAGTCGGATACGCAGTATTTT.

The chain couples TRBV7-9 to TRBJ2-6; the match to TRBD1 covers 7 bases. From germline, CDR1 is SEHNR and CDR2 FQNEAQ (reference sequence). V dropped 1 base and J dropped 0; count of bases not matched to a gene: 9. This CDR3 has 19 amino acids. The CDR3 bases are TGTGCCAGCAGCTTAGAGGGGACAGTGGCTTTCTCTGGGGCCAACGTCCTGACTTTC. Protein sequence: CASSLEGTVAFSGANVLTF. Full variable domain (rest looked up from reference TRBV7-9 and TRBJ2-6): DTGVSQNPRHKITKRGQNVTFRCDPISEHNRLYWYRQTLGQGPEFLTYFQNEAQLEKSRLLSDRFSAERPKGSFSTLEIQRTEQGDSAMYLCASSLEGTVAFSGANVLTFGAGSRLTVL.

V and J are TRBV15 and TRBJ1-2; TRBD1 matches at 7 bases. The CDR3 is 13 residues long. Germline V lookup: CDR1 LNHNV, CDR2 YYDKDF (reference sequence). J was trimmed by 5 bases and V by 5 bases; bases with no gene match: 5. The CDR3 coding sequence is TGTGCCACCAGCGGTCACAGGGGTTATGGCTACACCTTC. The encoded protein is CATSGHRGYGYTF.